What follows is one T cell receptor beta chain and its context. This record comes from a study of T cell responses to AZD1222 COVID-19 vaccine. Trimming pared 2 bases from V and 0 bases from J, leaving 16 bases between. This CDR3 has 18 amino acids. Germline V gives CDR1 MNHEY, CDR2 SVGEGT. Assay: immunoSEQ multiplex PCR; the TCRdb copy retains only in-frame clones and omits some. The sample shows some 50,000 clones, about 88% of them seen only once. V usage is TRBV6-2 or TRBV6-3 and J usage is TRBJ2-2; tentative D call: TRBD1 (5 bases). Material: peripheral blood, obtained on day 0 of AZD1222 vaccination. The sequence derives from an adult in good health. The CDR3 nucleotides read TGTGCCAGCAGTTACCGAAAACAGGCGGATGCGAACACCGGGGAGCTGTTTTTT. It encodes CASSYRKQADANTGELFF.